The present entry profiles one T cell receptor (beta chain) with its context. This CDR3 is built from 18 residues. V shed 4 bases, J shed 0 bases, and the junction held 10 bases outside the gene matches. CDR1 KGHSH and CDR2 LQKENI come from the germline V gene. These data come from a study of blood T cell repertoires in COVID-19. The wider study: Both acute and convalescent COVID-19 samples were obtained from the United States, Italy and Spain. T cells, B-cell-depleted T cells, or PBMCs supplied cDNA or gDNA.

In the authors' methods: Amplification from reference gene primers served as the basis for estimated nucleated cell counts. Libraries were prepared by immunoSEQ multiplex PCR; TCRdb keeps only in-frame clonotypes and omits some of them. Clonal size and the V and J genes are those of that table, whereas D and trimming came from the DNA. The sample lists 25,000 to 30,000 clones; 89% were seen once. What was sequenced was peripheral blood. The TCR comes from a human donor in a cohort sampled during active COVID-19. The J gene is TRBJ2-3, the V gene TRBV18; 10 nucleotides align to TRBD2. As DNA, the CDR3 is TGTGCCAGCTCACGTGATCGTAGCGGGGGGCCTAGCACAGATACGCAGTATTTT. This translates into CASSRDRSGGPSTDTQYF.